These T cell receptor beta chains were read from a single sample in a study of T cells in Graves' hyperthyroidism and ophthalmopathy. TCRdb re-derived calls from the multiplex PCR reads in MiXCR, one entry per CDR3 protein. The sample consists of fewer than 800,000 distinct CDR3 sequences, about a sixth of them appearing once. The sample taken for sequencing was blood. The receptors originated from a man aged 18 to 30 with Graves' hyperthyroidism. Both conserved end residues are part of each CDR3. The D gene is left open where the match is weak. Some rows mark clone size as missing; the rest say once, few, many or name a class of expanded clone.

>TRBV24-1|TRBJ2-1|few|NA
CATSDPGQGGNEQFF
TGTGCCACCAGTGATCCCGGACAGGGAGGGAATGAGCAGTTCTTC
>TRBV9|TRBJ2-3|many|TRBD2
CASSARGVSTDTQYF
TGTGCCAGCAGCGCCCGGGGGGTTAGCACAGATACGCAGTATTTT
>TRBV7-2|TRBJ1-1|many|NA
CASSLGTNTEAFF
TGTGCCAGCAGCTTAGGTACGAACACTGAAGCTTTCTTT
>TRBV28|TRBJ2-7|NA|NA
CASIGFGAPEEQYF
TGTGCCAGCATTGGGTTTGGCGCCCCGGAAGAGCAGTACTTC
>TRBV12-3/TRBV12-4|TRBJ1-2|many|NA
CASSFPGRGYGYTF
TGTGCCAGCAGCTTTCCCGGACGGGGTTATGGCTACACCTTC
>TRBV7-9|TRBJ2-1|NA|NA
CASSLVVGEDNEQFF
TGTGCCAGCAGCTTAGTGGTAGGTGAGGACAATGAGCAGTTCTTC
>TRBV12-3/TRBV12-4|TRBJ1-5|NA|NA
CASSFRRDQPQHF
TGTGCCAGCAGCTTTCGGAGGGATCAGCCCCAGCATTTT
>TRBV6-2/TRBV6-3|TRBJ2-7|many|TRBD2
CASRPLAGGASYEQYF
TGTGCCAGCAGGCCTCTAGCGGGAGGAGCCTCCTACGAGCAGTACTTC
>TRBV2|TRBJ2-3|many|NA
CASSLEGLSSTDTQYF
TGTGCCAGCAGTCTGGAGGGACTTTCTAGCACAGATACGCAGTATTTT
>TRBV6-1|TRBJ1-4|NA|TRBD1
CASSEDRGREKLFF
TGTGCCAGCAGCGAGGACAGGGGGCGGGAAAAACTGTTTTTT